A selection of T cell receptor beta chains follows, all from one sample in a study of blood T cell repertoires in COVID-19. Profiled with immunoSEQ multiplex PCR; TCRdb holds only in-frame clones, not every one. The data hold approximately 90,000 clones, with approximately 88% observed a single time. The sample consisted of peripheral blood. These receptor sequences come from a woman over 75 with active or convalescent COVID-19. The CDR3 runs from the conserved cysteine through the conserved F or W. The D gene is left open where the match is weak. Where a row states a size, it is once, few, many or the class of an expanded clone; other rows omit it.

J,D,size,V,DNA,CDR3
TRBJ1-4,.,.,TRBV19,TGTGCCAGTAGTAACTGGCGGGGCAGAGAAAATGAAAAACTGTTTTTT,CASSNWRGRENEKLFF
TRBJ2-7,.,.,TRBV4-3,TGCGCCAGCAGCCAAGATAGCAGGGAACCCTACGAGCAGTACTTC,CASSQDSREPYEQYF
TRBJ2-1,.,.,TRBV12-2,TGTGCAAGTCGCCCGCTCGGACTAGCGGGGCACTACAATGAGCAGTTCTTC,CASRPLGLAGHYNEQFF
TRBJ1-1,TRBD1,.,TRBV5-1,TGCGCCAGCAGTCCCGACAGGGGAAACACTGAAGCTTTCTTT,CASSPDRGNTEAFF
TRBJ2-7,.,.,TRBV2,TGTGCCAGCAGTGAATGGAGGGCGAGCGCCTACGAGCAGTACTTC,CASSEWRASAYEQYF
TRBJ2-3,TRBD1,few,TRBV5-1,TGCGCCAGCAGCCCGGGACAGCAATATACGCAGTATTTT,CASSPGQQYTQYF
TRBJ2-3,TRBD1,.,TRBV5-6,TGTGCCAGCAGCCGGGTACCGACAGGGGTGACAGATACGCAGTATTTT,CASSRVPTGVTDTQYF
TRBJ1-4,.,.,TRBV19,TGTGCCAGTAGTACCGGACAGACAACTAATGAAAAACTGTTTTTT,CASSTGQTTNEKLFF
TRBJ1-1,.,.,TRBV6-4,TGTGCCAGCAGTGCCGACGGGTTCTCGGAAGCTTTCTTT,CASSADGFSEAFF
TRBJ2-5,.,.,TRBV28,TGTGCCAGCAGTTCCCACAGGGTTGGCGGGGAGACCCAGTACTTC,CASSSHRVGGETQYF
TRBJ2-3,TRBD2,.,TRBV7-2,TGTGCCAGCAGTCCCAGACTAGCGGGGGGGATGGCGCAGTATTTT,CASSPRLAGGMAQYF
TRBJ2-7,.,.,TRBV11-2,TGTGCCAGCAGCTCCGTCTACGAGCAGTACTTC,CASSSVYEQYF
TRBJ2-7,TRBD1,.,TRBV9,TGTGCCAGCAGCCTCGGTTCCGGGACAGGGATCGGCTACGAGCAGTACTTC,CASSLGSGTGIGYEQYF
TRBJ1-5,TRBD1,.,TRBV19,TGTGCCAGTAGCCTGACAGGGGTCCAGCCCCAGCATTTT,CASSLTGVQPQHF
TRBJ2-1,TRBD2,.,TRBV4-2,TGTGCCAGCAGCCAACCTGGACTAGCGGGAAACAATGAGCAGTTCTTC,CASSQPGLAGNNEQFF
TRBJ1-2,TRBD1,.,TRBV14,TGTGCCAGCAGCCCCCTACAGGGGGCGGGTGGCTACACCTTC,CASSPLQGAGGYTF
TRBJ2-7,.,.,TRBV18,TGTGCCAGCTCACCTAAGTGGCAGGCCTACGAGCAGTACTTC,CASSPKWQAYEQYF
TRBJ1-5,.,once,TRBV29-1,TGCAGCGTCGTCACAGGGCCAAATCAGCCCCAGCATTTT,CSVVTGPNQPQHF
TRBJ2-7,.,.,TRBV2,TGTGCCAGCAGTGGGGGGGGGACACACTCCTACGAGCAGTACTTC,CASSGGGTHSYEQYF
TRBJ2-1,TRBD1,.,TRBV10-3,TGTGCCATCAGTGATGAAGACAGGGGCCCATACAATGAGCAGTTCTTC,CAISDEDRGPYNEQFF
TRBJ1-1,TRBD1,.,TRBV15,TGTGCCACCAGCAGATCGGACAGGGGTAGGACTGAAGCTTTCTTT,CATSRSDRGRTEAFF
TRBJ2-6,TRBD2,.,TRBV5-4,TGTGCCAGCAGCCGCGGACTAGCGGGCGACCCCTCTGGGGCCAACGTCCTGACTTTC,CASSRGLAGDPSGANVLTF
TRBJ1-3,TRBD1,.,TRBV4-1,TGCGCCAGCAGCCAAGATCGCATGGGGACAGTGTTAGGAAACACCATATATTTT,CASSQDRMGTVLGNTIYF
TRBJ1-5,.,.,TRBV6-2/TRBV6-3,TGTGCCAGCAGTTACTCCCTCAGGACTGTCACAAATCAGCCCCAGCATTTT,CASSYSLRTVTNQPQHF
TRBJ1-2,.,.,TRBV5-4,TGTGCCAGCAGCCTCGACAGGACCTCCTATGGCTACACCTTC,CASSLDRTSYGYTF
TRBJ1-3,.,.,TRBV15,TGTGCCACCAGCAGAGATATCGGGAGGAGCTCTGGAAACACCATATATTTT,CATSRDIGRSSGNTIYF
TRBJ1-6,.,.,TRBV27,TGTGCCAGCAGTTTAATCGAGGAATCACCCCTCCACTTT,CASSLIEESPLHF
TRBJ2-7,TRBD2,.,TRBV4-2,TGTGCCAGCAGCCAAGTGGGGACTAGCGGGTACGAGCAGTACTTC,CASSQVGTSGYEQYF
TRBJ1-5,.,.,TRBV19,TGTGCCAGTAGTGAGGAGAATCAGCCCCAGCATTTT,CASSEENQPQHF
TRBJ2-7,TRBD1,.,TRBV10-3,TGTGCCATCAGTGAGCCCGTACAGGGGCCTTTCAAGCAGTACTTC,CAISEPVQGPFKQYF
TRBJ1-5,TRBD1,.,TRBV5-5,TGTGCCAGCAGCGGGACAGGGGGACAGCCCCAGCATTTT,CASSGTGGQPQHF
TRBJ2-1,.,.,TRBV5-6,TGTGCCAGCAGCCGGGTCCACAATGAGCAGTTCTTC,CASSRVHNEQFF
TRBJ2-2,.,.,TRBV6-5,TGTGCCAGCAGGCCGACTCTCAGGGCCTTTTTT,CASRPTLRAFF
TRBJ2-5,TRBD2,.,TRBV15,TGTGCCACCAGCGGTGCTATAGCGGGAGAGCGACCACTCGGAGAGACCCAGTACTTC,CATSGAIAGERPLGETQYF
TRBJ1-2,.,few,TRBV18,TGTGCCAGCTCTTCCACGGGGGAGTATGGCTACACCTTC,CASSSTGEYGYTF
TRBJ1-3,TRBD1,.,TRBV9,TGTGCCAGCAGCGTGGGGACAGATTTCTCTGGAAACACCATATATTTT,CASSVGTDFSGNTIYF
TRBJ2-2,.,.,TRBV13,TGTGCCAGCAGCCTTGGAGTAACGTCCGGGGAGCTGTTTTTT,CASSLGVTSGELFF
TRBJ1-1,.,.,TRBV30,TGTGCCTGGAGTGGTCAGGGTAGTACTGAAGCTTTCTTT,CAWSGQGSTEAFF
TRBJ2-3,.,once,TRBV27,TGTGCCAGCACCCGCGGGGATACGCAGTATTTT,CASTRGDTQYF
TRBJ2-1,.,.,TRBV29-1,TGCAGCGTTGTTGAGGGTCCCTACAATGAGCAGTTCTTC,CSVVEGPYNEQFF
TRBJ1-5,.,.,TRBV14,TGTGCCAGCAGTCTAACGGGGGATCAGCCCCAGCATTTT,CASSLTGDQPQHF
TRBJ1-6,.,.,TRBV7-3,TGTGCCAGCAGCTTACAGAATTCACCCCTCCACTTT,CASSLQNSPLHF
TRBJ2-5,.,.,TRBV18,TGTGCCAGCTCTCCCGCAGGGTCCTCCAAACGGACCCAGTACTTC,CASSPAGSSKRTQYF
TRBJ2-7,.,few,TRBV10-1,TGCGCCAGCAACACCATCTCCCGTCGCTACGAGCAGTACTTC,CASNTISRRYEQYF